This T cell receptor (beta chain) was identified during a study of blood T cells in healthy people across ages. The second PCR ran roughly 6 to 11 cycles with a sample-barcoded 5' primer and J-beta primers. TCRdb reprocessed the 5' RACE reads with MiXCR, giving one entry per CDR3 protein. The table records 870,000 or so distinct CDR3 sequences, 25% to 35% of them present only once. This clonotype was seen repeatedly, ten times or more. This TCR derives from a woman of 80 years or more in good health. The sequenced material came from blood.

CDR3 region: CASSSGPNSYNEQFF. The CDR3 coding sequence is TGTGCCAGCAGCTCCGGACCGAACTCCTACAATGAGCAGTTCTTC. The chain is built from TRBV7-2 and TRBJ2-1; the D is unclear. This CDR3 is built from 15 residues. V lost 4 bases to trimming and J lost 0 bases, with 10 bases between them. In germline, CDR1 is SGHTA, CDR2 FQGNSA.